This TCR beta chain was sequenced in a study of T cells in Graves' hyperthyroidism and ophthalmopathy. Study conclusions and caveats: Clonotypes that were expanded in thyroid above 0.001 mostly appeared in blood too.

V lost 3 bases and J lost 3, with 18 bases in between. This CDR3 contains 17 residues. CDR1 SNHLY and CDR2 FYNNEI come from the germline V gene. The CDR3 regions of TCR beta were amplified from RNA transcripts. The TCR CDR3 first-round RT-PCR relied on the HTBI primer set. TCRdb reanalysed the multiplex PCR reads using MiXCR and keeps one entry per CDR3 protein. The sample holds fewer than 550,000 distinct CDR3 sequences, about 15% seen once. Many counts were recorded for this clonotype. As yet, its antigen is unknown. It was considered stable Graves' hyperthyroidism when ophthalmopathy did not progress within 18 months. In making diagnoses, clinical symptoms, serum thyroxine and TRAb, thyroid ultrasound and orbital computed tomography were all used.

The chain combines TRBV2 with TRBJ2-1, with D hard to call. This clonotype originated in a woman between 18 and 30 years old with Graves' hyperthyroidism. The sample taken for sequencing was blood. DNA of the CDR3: TGTGCCAGCAGTGAGATTAGGACCCTGGGATTCTACAATGAGCAGTTCTTC. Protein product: CASSEIRTLGFYNEQFF.